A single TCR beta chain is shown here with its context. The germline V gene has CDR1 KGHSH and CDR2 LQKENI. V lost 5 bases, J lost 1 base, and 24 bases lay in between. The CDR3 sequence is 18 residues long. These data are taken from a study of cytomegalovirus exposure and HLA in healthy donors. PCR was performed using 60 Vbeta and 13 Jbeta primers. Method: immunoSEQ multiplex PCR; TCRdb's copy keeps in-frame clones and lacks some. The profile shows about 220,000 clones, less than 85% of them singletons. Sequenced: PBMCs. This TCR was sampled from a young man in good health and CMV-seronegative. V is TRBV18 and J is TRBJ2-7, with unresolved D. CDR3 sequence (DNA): TGTGCCAGCTCATCTCAACCCCTACAGAGCACAAGGTCCTACGAGCAGTACTTC. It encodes CASSSQPLQSTRSYEQYF.